These 10 T cell receptor beta chains were all obtained from the same sample, sequenced in a study of blood T cells in healthy people across ages (dated by TCRdb to between 2014 and 2016). The library was prepared using 5' RACE. Reads for this sample came from an Illumina HiSeq 2500. A second PCR of 7 to 11 cycles was performed with a sample-barcoded 5' primer and a J-beta primer mix. TCRdb applied fastp at Q25 and MiXCR to the public reads, then kept only in-frame beta chains. Merged by CDR3 protein, the rows form single entries marked with the most common genes and DNA. This sample has some 1.5 million distinct CDR3 sequences in its table, and over 25% of those were observed once. About 7.7% of the sample is taken by the ten largest. Sequenced: blood. The receptors stem from a woman in her thirties in good health.

The J gene is TRBJ2-3, the V gene TRBV20-1; no firm D call. Trimming removed 3 bases from V and 4 bases from J, with 20 bases in between. In germline, CDR1 is DFQATT, CDR2 SNEGSKA (reference sequence). This CDR3 is built from 16 residues. In DNA, the CDR3 is TGCAGTGCTAGTCCCTCTCAGTGGCCCCGAGCAGATACGCAGTATTTT. Translation gives CSASPSQWPRADTQYF.

This clonotype was observed a handful of times. The V and J genes are TRBV6-2 or TRBV6-3 and TRBJ1-2, with 10 bases fitting TRBD1. The germline V gene has CDR1 MNHEY and CDR2 SVGEGT. The CDR3 has 18 residues. J lost 7 bases, V lost 6 bases, and 20 bases had no gene match. DNA for the CDR3: TGTGCCAGCAGCCCAAGGGACAGGGGACCTGTACCCTACAGTGGCTACACCTTC. Amino acids: CASSPRDRGPVPYSGYTF.

V usage is TRBV4-3 and J usage is TRBJ2-1; possibly TRBD1 or TRBD2 for D (5 bases each). The CDR3 is 13 amino acids. V lost 4 bases and J lost 9, with 13 bases in between. The germline V gene has CDR1 LGHNA and CDR2 YSLEER. As DNA, the CDR3 is TGCGCCAGCAGCCGAGAATTGGGACCTGAGCAGTTCTTC. Its protein product is CASSRELGPEQFF.

The V and J genes are TRBV6-6 and TRBJ2-4; 11 bases align to TRBD1. The CDR3 runs to 15 residues. Looked up from germline, CDR1 is MNHNY and CDR2 is SVGAGI (reference sequence). Unmatched junction bases numbered 6, after V lost 7 bases and J lost 4 bases. CDR3 coding DNA: TGTGCCAGCACTCCCGGGACAGGGGGAAAAAACATTCAGTACTTC. It yields the protein CASTPGTGGKNIQYF.

This clonotype has at least ten counts. This chain joins TRBV5-1 and TRBJ1-5; a weak D match, TRBD1 (5 bases). The germline V gene encodes CDR1 SGHRS and CDR2 YFSETQ. This CDR3 has 14 residues. The ends were cut back, 0 bases at V and 7 bases at J, with 11 bases in the middle. The CDR3 is CASSLAGTGQPQHF. In nucleotides, the CDR3 is TGCGCCAGCAGCTTGGCAGGGACGGGGCAGCCCCAGCATTTT.

Concerning this clonotype itself: One junction end disagrees with the germline gene, perhaps due to a read error. The chain uses TRBV6-5 and TRBJ1-1; 12 bases align to TRBD1. Looked up from germline, CDR1 is MNHEY and CDR2 is SVGAGI. The CDR3 totals 16 residues. CDR3 loop: CASTPGQGAKNAEAFF. CDR3 in DNA: TGTGCCAGCACTCCGGGACAGGGGGCCAAGAACGCTGAAGCTTTCTTT.

The V call is TRBV7-2, the J call TRBJ1-5, with 7 bases aligning to TRBD1. Germline-derived CDR1 and CDR2 are SGHTA and FQGNSA. V lost 7 bases, J lost 4 bases, and 7 bases stayed unmatched. The CDR3 has 14 residues. CDR3 sequence reads: CASNFTGDNQPQHF. The CDR3 bases are TGTGCCAGCAACTTTACAGGGGATAATCAGCCCCAGCATTTT. Full variable domain (rest looked up from reference TRBV7-2 and TRBJ1-5): GAGVSQSPSNKVTEKGKDVELRCDPISGHTALYWYRQSLGQGLEFLIYFQGNSAPDKSGLPSDRFSAERTGGSVSTLTIQRTQQEDSAVYLCASNFTGDNQPQHFGDGTRLSIL.

The rearrangement links TRBV5-5 to TRBJ1-5, with 7 nucleotides matching TRBD1. J lost 6 bases, V lost 4 bases, and 7 bases had no gene match. Germline V gene lookup returns CDR1 SGHKS and CDR2 YYEKEE (reference sequence). The CDR3 runs to 14 residues. The CDR3 bases are TGTGCCAGCAGCCCGACAGGGAGGAGTCAGCCCCAGCATTTT. This encodes CASSPTGRSQPQHF.

In regard to this clonotype: Given the absence of the conserved phenylalanine or tryptophan at the CDR3 end, a read error is likely. The chain couples TRBV5-1 to TRBJ2-7; D unclear. The germline V gene encodes CDR1 SGHRS and CDR2 YFSETQ. V was clipped by 0 bases and J by 1 base, with 2 bases between them. This CDR3 has 12 amino acids. The CDR3 DNA reads TGCGCCAGCAGCTTGGAATCCTACGAGCAGTACAAC. Its translation: CASSLESYEQYN.

The chain employs TRBV28 and TRBJ1-5; 9 bases are a match to TRBD1. The CDR3 has 16 residues. Germline V gene sequence: CDR1 MDHEN, CDR2 SYDVKM. V shed 4 bases and J 2 bases; nucleotides not matched to a gene: 6. Here the CDR3 reads CASSWWDREGNQPQHF. The CDR3, as DNA: TGTGCCAGCAGTTGGTGGGACAGGGAGGGCAATCAGCCCCAGCATTTT.